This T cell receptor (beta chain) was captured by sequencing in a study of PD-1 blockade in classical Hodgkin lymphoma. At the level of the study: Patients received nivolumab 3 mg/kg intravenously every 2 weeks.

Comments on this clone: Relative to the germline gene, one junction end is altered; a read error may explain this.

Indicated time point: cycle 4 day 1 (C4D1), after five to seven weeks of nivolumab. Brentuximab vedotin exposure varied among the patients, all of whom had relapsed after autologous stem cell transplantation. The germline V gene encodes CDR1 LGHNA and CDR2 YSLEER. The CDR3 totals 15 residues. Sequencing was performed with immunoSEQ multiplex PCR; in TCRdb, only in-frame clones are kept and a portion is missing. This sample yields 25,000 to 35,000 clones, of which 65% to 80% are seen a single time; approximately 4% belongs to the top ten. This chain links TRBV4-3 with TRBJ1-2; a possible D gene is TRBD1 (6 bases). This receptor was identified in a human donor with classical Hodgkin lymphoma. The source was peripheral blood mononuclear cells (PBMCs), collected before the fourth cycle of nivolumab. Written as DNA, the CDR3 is TGCGCCAGCAGTCCAAGATTAGGGGGGTTCTATAGCTACACCTTC. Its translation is CASSPRLGGFYSYTF.